One and the same sample provided the 3 T cell receptor beta chains below, sequenced in a study. TCRdb passed the RT-PCR reads through MiXCR, listing each CDR3 protein once. The sample holds hundreds of thousands of distinct CDR3 sequences, more than 13% seen once. Sequenced input: memory CD4+ T cells from blood. All receptors come from a female donor in good health, serving as a healthy control.

This clonotype was observed once. This sequence joins TRBV20-1 and TRBJ2-7; D unresolved. The V end lost 7 bases, the J end lost 0 bases, and 16 bases lay between the germline ends. Germline CDR1 DFQATT, CDR2 SNEGSKA (reference sequence). The CDR3 extends over 14 amino acids. The CDR3 loop is CSGPRKLHSYEQYF. CDR3 nucleotides: TGCAGTGGCCCTAGGAAACTACACTCCTACGAGCAGTACTTC.

This clonotype has a handful of counts. CDR3 DNA: TGTGCCACCAGTGGTTCTGAGGGGCAAGGGGCTGAAGCTTTCTTT. Translation: CATSGSEGQGAEAFF. V gene TRBV24-1 combines with J gene TRBJ1-1, with D perhaps TRBD1 (5 bases). CDR3 length equals 15 residues. V shed 5 bases and J shed 6 bases, with 18 bases lying between them. Per the germline V gene, CDR1 is KGHDR and CDR2 is SFDVKD.

This clonotype was observed at least ten times. The J gene is TRBJ2-3, the V gene TRBV15, with TRBD2 matching over 9 bases. Trimming removed 0 bases from V and 4 bases from J; junction bases left unmatched: 8. The CDR3 totals 17 residues. Germline CDR1 is LNHNV and CDR2 is YYDKDF (reference sequence). CDR3: CATSRDYSGSMADTQYF. The DNA for the CDR3 is TGTGCCACCAGCAGAGACTATAGCGGGAGTATGGCAGATACGCAGTATTTT.